The next 15 T cell receptor beta chains were all read from a single sample in a study of T-cell reconstitution after alpha-beta-depleted transplantation in children. The library targeted TCRbeta and was prepared with unique molecular identifiers. MiXCR, applied by TCRdb to the PCR reads, yields one record per CDR3 protein. The sample yields fewer than 200,000 distinct CDR3 sequences, roughly 6.8% seen once. This specimen was PBMCs from the stem cell graft donor, taken from the stem cell graft. These receptors originate from a human donor who donated a stem cell graft to a child with Wiskott-Aldrich syndrome.

This clonotype was picked up many times. This chain links TRBV29-1 with TRBJ1-4, with D unclear. Germline CDR1 is SQVTM and CDR2 is ANQGSEA. V lost 7 bases, J lost 0 bases, and 9 bases lay in between. The CDR3 loop spans 13 amino acids. DNA of the CDR3: TGCAGCGCTATACCGGCAACTAATGAAAAACTGTTTTTT. Translating it yields CSAIPATNEKLFF.

The rearrangement uses TRBV15 and TRBJ2-2, with D possibly called TRBD1 or TRBD2 (6 bases each). Germline V gene sequence: CDR1 LNHNV, CDR2 YYDKDF (reference sequence). V was pared by 2 bases and J by 2 bases, with 12 bases between. The CDR3 totals 16 residues. CDR3 loop: CATSRPTGLNTGELFF. As DNA, the CDR3 is TGTGCCACCAGCAGACCGACAGGACTAAACACCGGGGAGCTGTTTTTT.

This clonotype was seen ten or more times. This chain links TRBV24-1 with TRBJ2-3; possibly TRBD1 or TRBD2 for D (6 bases each). Trimming stripped 1 base from V and 4 bases from J, with 11 bases between. The CDR3 is 15 amino acids. Germline CDR1 KGHDR, CDR2 SFDVKD. The CDR3 is CATSDFEGGPDTQYF. CDR3 DNA sequence: TGTGCCACCAGTGATTTTGAGGGGGGTCCAGATACGCAGTATTTT.

The rearrangement joins TRBV18 to TRBJ2-3, with 7 nucleotides matching TRBD2. Germline CDR1 is KGHSH and CDR2 is LQKENI. CDR3 length: 17 amino acids. J was trimmed by 0 bases and V by 3 bases; bases with no gene match: 9. The CDR3 DNA is TGTGCCAGCTCACCTTTAACACGGGAGGCTAGCACAGATACGCAGTATTTT. Translated, it gives CASSPLTREASTDTQYF.

This clonotype was picked up many times. V is TRBV7-9 and J is TRBJ1-2, with D tentatively TRBD1 (5 bases). Germline V CDR1 and CDR2: SEHNR, FQNEAQ (reference sequence). CDR3 length: 14 residues. V was cut by 5 bases and J by 2 bases, with 12 bases left in between. CDR3 sequence (DNA): TGTGCCAGCAGCGCCAAGACAGACAACTATGGCTACACCTTC. Translated, it gives CASSAKTDNYGYTF.

This clonotype was counted ten times or more. V and J are TRBV7-2 and TRBJ1-5, with D unclear. Germline CDR1 is SGHTA and CDR2 is FQGNSA. Trimming shortened V by 3 bases and J by 7 bases, and 13 bases separated the two germline ends. CDR3 length: 14 amino acids. CDR3 in amino acids: CASSFRQDGQPQHF. The CDR3 DNA reads as TGTGCCAGCAGCTTCCGGCAGGATGGACAGCCCCAGCATTTT.

This clonotype was counted many times. This chain links TRBV20-1 with TRBJ2-7; TRBD1 agrees at 7 bases. Trimming at V came to 5 bases and at J to 1 base, leaving 8 bases not matched to a gene. The CDR3 runs to 14 residues. Germline CDR1 DFQATT, CDR2 SNEGSKA (reference sequence). DNA of the CDR3: TGCAGTGCTTGGATGCCAGGGGGTTCCTACGAGCAGTACTTC. As protein: CSAWMPGGSYEQYF.

This chain joins TRBV3-1 and TRBJ2-7; the match to TRBD2 covers 7 bases. The CDR3 has 15 amino acids. The V segment lost 5 bases and the J segment 4 bases; nucleotides outside the gene matches: 11. Germline CDR1 and CDR2: LGHDT and YNNKEL (reference sequence). CDR3 in DNA: TGTGCCAGCAGCAAAAAGGTCGCGGGAGCTTACGAGCAGTACTTC. It codes for CASSKKVAGAYEQYF.

This clonotype was recorded many times. V is TRBV15 and J is TRBJ2-3; D remains unclear. The CDR3 contains 12 residues. V was clipped by 0 bases and J by 7 bases, with 5 bases between them. CDR1 is LNHNV and CDR2 is YYDKDF in the germline V gene (reference sequence). The CDR3 loop reads CATSRESNTQYF. CDR3 in DNA: TGTGCCACCAGCAGAGAGTCAAATACGCAGTATTTT.

This clonotype was counted many times. This sequence joins TRBV5-1 and TRBJ1-1, with D perhaps TRBD1 (5 bases). This CDR3 spans 14 amino acids. CDR1 is SGHRS, CDR2 YFSETQ, per germline. Between the trimmed V and J ends, which lost 1 base and 2 bases, there was a span of 9 bases. CDR3 residues: CASSLLGPNTEAFF. The CDR3 coding sequence is TGCGCCAGCAGCTTGTTGGGGCCCAACACTGAAGCTTTCTTT.

This clonotype has only a few counts. The rearrangement uses TRBV5-1 and TRBJ2-7; the D gene is possibly TRBD2 (6 bases). This CDR3 has 16 amino acids. Germline V gives CDR1 SGHRS, CDR2 YFSETQ. V was clipped by 4 bases and J by 2 bases, with 19 bases between them. The CDR3 here is CASSLTSGTLTYEQYF. The CDR3 bases are TGCGCCAGCAGCCTGACCTCCGGGACTCTAACCTACGAGCAGTACTTC.

This clonotype was seen repeatedly, ten times or more. The chain has TRBV6-6 and TRBJ1-1; no definite D call. CDR1 is MNHNY and CDR2 is SVGAGI in the germline V gene (reference sequence). Trimming took 6 bases from V and 5 from J, leaving 10 bases between them. The CDR3 totals 12 residues. CDR3 region: CASRSRVTEAFF. DNA of the CDR3: TGTGCCAGCAGGTCGAGGGTTACTGAAGCTTTCTTT.

This chain uses TRBV15 with TRBJ2-7; tentative D call: TRBD1 (6 bases). The CDR3 spans 16 residues. Trimming took 0 bases from V and 0 from J, leaving 12 bases between them. The germline CDR1 and CDR2 sequences are LNHNV and YYDKDF (reference sequence). CDR3 bases: TGTGCCACCAGCAGAGATCACCGGACAGTCTCCTACGAGCAGTACTTC. It is translated as CATSRDHRTVSYEQYF. Full variable domain (rest looked up from reference TRBV15 and TRBJ2-7): DAMVIQNPRYQVTQFGKPVTLSCSQTLNHNVMYWYQQKSSQAPKLLFHYYDKDFNNEADTPDNFQSRRPNTSFCFLDIRSPGLGDTAMYLCATSRDHRTVSYEQYFGPGTRLTVT.

In this sample, this clonotype turned up many times. V gene TRBV10-3 combines with J gene TRBJ2-1; D gene ambiguous. The germline V gene encodes CDR1 ENHRY and CDR2 SYGVKD. The germline V and J ends were trimmed by 2 bases and 3 bases, with 5 bases remaining between them. The CDR3 consists of 13 residues. This CDR3 is CAISEGSYNEQFF. In DNA form, the CDR3 reads TGTGCCATCAGTGAGGGCAGCTACAATGAGCAGTTCTTC.

At least ten counts were recorded for this clonotype. The rearrangement uses TRBV6-1 and TRBJ2-1, with D possibly matching TRBD2 (6 bases). CDR3 size: 17 residues. Germline-derived CDR1 and CDR2 are MNHNS and SASEGT. V was trimmed by 3 bases and J by 2 bases, leaving 17 bases between them. The CDR3 sequence is CASSEFFLATTYNEQFF. Here the CDR3 DNA reads TGTGCCAGCAGTGAGTTTTTTCTAGCGACAACCTACAATGAGCAGTTCTTC.